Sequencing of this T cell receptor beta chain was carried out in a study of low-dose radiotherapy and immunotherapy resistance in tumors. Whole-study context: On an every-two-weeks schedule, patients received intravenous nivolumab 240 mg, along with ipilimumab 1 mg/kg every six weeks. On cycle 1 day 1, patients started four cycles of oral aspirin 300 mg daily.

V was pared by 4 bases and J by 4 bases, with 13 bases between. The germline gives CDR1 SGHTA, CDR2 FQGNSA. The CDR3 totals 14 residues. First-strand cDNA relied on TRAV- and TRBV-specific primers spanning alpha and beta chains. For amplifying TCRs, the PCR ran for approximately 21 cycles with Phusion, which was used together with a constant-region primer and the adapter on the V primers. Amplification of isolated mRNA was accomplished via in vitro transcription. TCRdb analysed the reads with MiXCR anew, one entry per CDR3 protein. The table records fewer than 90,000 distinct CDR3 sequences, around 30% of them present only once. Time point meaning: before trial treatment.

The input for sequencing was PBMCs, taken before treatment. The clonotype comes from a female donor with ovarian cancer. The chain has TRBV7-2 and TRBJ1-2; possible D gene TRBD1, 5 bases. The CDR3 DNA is TGTGCCAGCAGCTCCAGGGTGATGAGCTATGGCTACACCTTC. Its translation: CASSSRVMSYGYTF.